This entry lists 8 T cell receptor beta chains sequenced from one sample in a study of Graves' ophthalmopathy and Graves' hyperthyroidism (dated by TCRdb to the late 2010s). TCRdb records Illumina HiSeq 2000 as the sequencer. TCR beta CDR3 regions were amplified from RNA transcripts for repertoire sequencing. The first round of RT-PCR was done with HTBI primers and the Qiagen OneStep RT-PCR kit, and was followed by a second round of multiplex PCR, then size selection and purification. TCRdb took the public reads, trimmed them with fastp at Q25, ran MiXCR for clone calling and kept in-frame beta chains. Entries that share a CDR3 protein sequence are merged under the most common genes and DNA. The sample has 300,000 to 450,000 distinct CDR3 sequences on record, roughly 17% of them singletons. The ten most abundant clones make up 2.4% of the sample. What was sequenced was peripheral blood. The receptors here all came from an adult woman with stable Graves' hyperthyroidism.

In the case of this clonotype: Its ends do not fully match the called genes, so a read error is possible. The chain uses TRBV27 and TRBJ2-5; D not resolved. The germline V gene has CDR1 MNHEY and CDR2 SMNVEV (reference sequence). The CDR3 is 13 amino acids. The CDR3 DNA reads TGTGCCAGCAGTAACAAGACTGGGAAGACCCGGTACTTC. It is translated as CASSNKTGKTRYF.

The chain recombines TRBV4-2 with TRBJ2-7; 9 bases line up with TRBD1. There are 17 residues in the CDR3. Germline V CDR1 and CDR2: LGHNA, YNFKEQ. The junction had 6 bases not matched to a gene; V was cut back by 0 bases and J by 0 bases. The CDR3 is CASSQDVGQGTSYEQYF. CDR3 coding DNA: TGTGCCAGCAGCCAAGATGTAGGACAGGGGACCTCCTACGAGCAGTACTTC.

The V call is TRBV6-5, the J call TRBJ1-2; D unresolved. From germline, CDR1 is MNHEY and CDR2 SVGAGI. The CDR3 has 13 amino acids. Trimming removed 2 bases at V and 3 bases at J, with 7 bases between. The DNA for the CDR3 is TGTGCCAGCAGTTACGCGCCTGACTATGGCTACACCTTC. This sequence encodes CASSYAPDYGYTF.

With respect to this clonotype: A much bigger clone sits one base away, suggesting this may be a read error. Here the CDR3 reads CACRRGLAGSQETQYF. For the CDR3, the DNA is TGTGCCTGCAGGAGGGGTCTAGCGGGGTCCCAAGAGACCCAGTACTTC. The chain uses TRBV6-2 or TRBV6-3 and TRBJ2-5, with 9 bases identical to TRBD2. This CDR3 is 16 amino acids long. Germline V lookup: CDR1 MNHEY, CDR2 SVGEGT.

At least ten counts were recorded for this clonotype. CDR3 loop: CASSLLGSWYEQYF. Here the CDR3 DNA reads TGTGCCAGCAGCTTATTAGGCAGTTGGTACGAGCAGTACTTC. The chain carries TRBV7-2 and TRBJ2-7; no clear D gene. The V end was cut by 2 bases, the J end by 4 bases, with 12 bases between. In germline, CDR1 is SGHTA, CDR2 FQGNSA. CDR3 length equals 14 residues.

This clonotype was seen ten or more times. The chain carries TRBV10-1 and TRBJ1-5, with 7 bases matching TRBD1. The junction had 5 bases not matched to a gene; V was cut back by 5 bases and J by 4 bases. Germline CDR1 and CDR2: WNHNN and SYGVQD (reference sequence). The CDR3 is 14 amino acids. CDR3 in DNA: TGCGCCAGCAGTCGAGGGACAGAGAATCAGCCCCAGCATTTT. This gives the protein CASSRGTENQPQHF.

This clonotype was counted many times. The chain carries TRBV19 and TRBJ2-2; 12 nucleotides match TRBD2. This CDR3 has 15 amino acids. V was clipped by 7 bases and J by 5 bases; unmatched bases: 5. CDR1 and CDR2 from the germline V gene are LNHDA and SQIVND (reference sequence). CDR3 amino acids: CASTLGTSGTGELFF. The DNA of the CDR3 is TGTGCCAGTACGTTAGGGACTAGCGGGACCGGGGAGCTGTTTTTT.

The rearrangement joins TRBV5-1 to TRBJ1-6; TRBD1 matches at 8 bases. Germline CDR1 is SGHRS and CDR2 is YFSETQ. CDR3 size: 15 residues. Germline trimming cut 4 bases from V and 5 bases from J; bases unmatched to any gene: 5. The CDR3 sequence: CASSDRQGNNSPLHF. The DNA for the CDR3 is TGCGCCAGCAGCGACCGACAGGGGAATAATTCACCCCTCCACTTT.